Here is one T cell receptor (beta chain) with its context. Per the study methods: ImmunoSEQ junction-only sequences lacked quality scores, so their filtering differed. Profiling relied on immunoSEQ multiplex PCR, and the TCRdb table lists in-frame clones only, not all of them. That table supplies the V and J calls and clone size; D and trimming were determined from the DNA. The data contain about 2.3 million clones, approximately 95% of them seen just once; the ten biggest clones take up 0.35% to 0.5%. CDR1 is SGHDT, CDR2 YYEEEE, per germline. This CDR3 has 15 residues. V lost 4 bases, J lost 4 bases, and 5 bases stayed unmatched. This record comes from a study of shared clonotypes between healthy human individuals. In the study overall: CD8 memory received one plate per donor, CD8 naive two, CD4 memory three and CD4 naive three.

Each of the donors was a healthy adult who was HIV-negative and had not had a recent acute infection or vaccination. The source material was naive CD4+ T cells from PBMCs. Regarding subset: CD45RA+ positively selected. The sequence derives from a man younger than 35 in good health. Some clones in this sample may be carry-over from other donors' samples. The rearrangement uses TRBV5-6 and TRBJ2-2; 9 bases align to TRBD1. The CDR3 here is CASSIGQGTTGELFF. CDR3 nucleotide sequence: TGTGCCAGCAGCATCGGACAGGGGACCACCGGGGAGCTGTTTTTT.